This passage covers 8 T cell receptor beta chains from one sample sequenced in a study of blood T cell repertoires in COVID-19. Data came from immunoSEQ multiplex PCR; TCRdb stores just in-frame clones and leaves some out. The data contain approximately 120,000 clones, roughly 86% of them seen just once; the ten biggest clones take up roughly 18%. The source material was peripheral blood. Every receptor here comes from a woman between 50 and 59 years old who had recovered from COVID-19.

The rearrangement joins TRBV4-1 to TRBJ1-5; 7 bases are a match to TRBD1. CDR1 is MGHRA, CDR2 YSYEKL, per germline. This CDR3 spans 15 amino acids. The V gene end was trimmed by 1 base and the J gene end by 4 bases; junction bases not matched to a gene: 4. The CDR3 DNA sequence: TGCGCCAGCAGCCAAGGACAGGGTATGAATCAGCCCCAGCATTTT. Protein product: CASSQGQGMNQPQHF.

The chain couples TRBV10-2 to TRBJ2-7; the D gene is possibly TRBD1 (5 bases). V lost 0 bases, J lost 6 bases, and 12 bases lay in between. The CDR3 covers 14 residues. The germline V gene encodes CDR1 WSHSY and CDR2 SAAADI. In nucleotides, the CDR3 is TGCGCCAGCAGTGAGTCTAGACAGCCGCTCGAGCAGTACTTC. Its protein is CASSESRQPLEQYF.

The gene calls are TRBV2 and TRBJ1-4; tentatively, D is TRBD1 (6 bases). Deletions cut 4 bases from V and 7 bases from J, with 16 bases between. This CDR3 is 15 amino acids long. The germline V gene has CDR1 SNHLY and CDR2 FYNNEI. Here the CDR3 reads CASSGRSGVLEKLFF. CDR3 bases: TGTGCCAGCAGTGGGCGGTCAGGGGTGCTTGAAAAACTGTTTTTT.

J is TRBJ1-4 and V is TRBV4-1; D might be TRBD1 (6 bases). Germline V lookup: CDR1 MGHRA, CDR2 YSYEKL. V was clipped by 1 base and J by 1 base, with 13 bases between them. CDR3 length: 17 residues. This chain's CDR3 is CASSQAERGKTNEKLFF. The CDR3 nucleotides are TGCGCCAGCAGCCAAGCCGAAAGGGGGAAAACTAATGAAAAACTGTTTTTT.

This chain connects TRBV3-1 (or the pseudogene TRBV3-2) to TRBJ1-4; 7 bases map to TRBD1. Germline V CDR1 and CDR2: LGHDT, YNNKEL (reference sequence). V lost 1 base, J lost 7 bases, and 12 bases stayed unmatched. The CDR3 has 17 residues. The DNA for the CDR3 is TGTGCCAGCAGCCAAGCCAGAAGGACAGGAGGTGGTGAAAAACTGTTTTTT. Amino acid sequence: CASSQARRTGGGEKLFF.

J is TRBJ2-2 and V is TRBV11-3; TRBD2 matches 8 bases. J lost 4 bases, V lost 2 bases, and 12 bases had no gene match. CDR1 is SGHNT, CDR2 YENEEA, per germline. The CDR3 has 18 amino acids. The CDR3 DNA follows: TGTGCCAGCAGCTTAACCCTGTGGGGACTAGGTAGCACCGGGGAGCTGTTTTTT. Amino acids: CASSLTLWGLGSTGELFF.

In regard to this clone: Other DNA variants within this sample encode the same CDR3. The rearrangement joins TRBV12-5 to TRBJ2-7, with 9 bases matching TRBD1. Germline CDR1 is LGHNT and CDR2 is FRNRAP. V shed 6 bases and J 3 bases; nucleotides not matched to a gene: 0. CDR3 length: 12 amino acids. The CDR3 spells CASGGQGYEQYF. DNA of the CDR3: TGTGCTAGTGGGGGACAGGGCTACGAGCAGTACTTC. The whole variable domain, remainder taken from reference TRBV12-5 and TRBJ2-7, is DARVTQTPRHKVTEMGQEVTMRCQPILGHNTVFWYRQTMMQGLELLAYFRNRAPLDDSGMPKDRFSAEMPDATLATLKIQPSEPRDSAVYFCASGGQGYEQYFGPGTRLTVT.

Note on this clone: In the same sample, other DNA sequences code for this CDR3. The chain is built from TRBV2 and TRBJ2-7; D perhaps matches TRBD1 (6 bases). V dropped 6 bases and J dropped 0 bases, with 15 bases sitting between them. The CDR3 totals 15 residues. Germline loops: CDR1 SNHLY, CDR2 FYNNEI. CDR3 DNA sequence: TGTGCCAGCAGCCCTCCGGGACACAACTCCTACGAGCAGTACTTC. Amino acid sequence: CASSPPGHNSYEQYF.